This T cell receptor beta chain was retrieved from a study of blood T cells in healthy people across ages. Whole-study findings and limits: Calculation of diversity from one million T cells yielded estimates considered to be underestimates.

This CDR3 contains 14 residues. V lost 6 bases and J lost 5, with 15 bases in between. CDR1 is MDHEN and CDR2 is SYDVKM in the germline V gene. Extraction of total RNA produced a minimum of 5 micrograms from each sample. A J-beta primer mix and a sample-barcoded 5' primer were used in a second PCR of roughly 6 to 12 cycles. Every cDNA molecule bore a tag from a template-switch adaptor containing 12 random nucleotides. TCRdb used MiXCR to reprocess the 5' RACE reads, holding one entry per CDR3 protein. This table has 1.5 million to 2 million distinct CDR3 sequences, about 49% appearing once. As to this clonotype: The antigen is not known.

The chain uses TRBV28 and TRBJ2-3, with a possible D match to TRBD1 (6 bases). The receptor was isolated from a woman in her forties in good health. Sequenced input: blood. This chain's CDR3 is CASRGATAQDTQYF. The CDR3, as DNA: TGTGCCAGCAGGGGGGCCACCGCACAAGATACGCAGTATTTT. Full variable domain (missing parts from reference TRBV28 and TRBJ2-3): DVKVTQSSRYLVKRTGEKVFLECVQDMDHENMFWYRQDPGLGLRLIYFSYDVKMKEKGDIPEGYSVSREKKERFSLILESASTNQTSMYLCASRGATAQDTQYFGPGTRLTVL.